One and the same sample provided the 29 T cell receptor beta chains below, sequenced in a study of human T cells and chemical hapten exposure. Time point of the sample: pre-sensitization, week 0. Stated treatment: therapeutic diphenylcyclopropenone sensitization with weekly scalp DPC. In TCRdb, the RACE reads were re-called with MiXCR into one record per CDR3 protein. The profile shows roughly 90,000 distinct CDR3 sequences, 8% to 10% of them singletons. The sample in question was whole blood, obtained in connection with sensitization to the hapten diphenylcyclopropenone (DPC). The receptors come from a woman aged 40 to 50 with alopecia areata. Some clones in this sample may be carry-over from other donors' samples.

This clonotype was recorded at least ten times. The chain couples TRBV4-3 to TRBJ2-1; the D is unclear. The germline V gene has CDR1 LGHNA and CDR2 YSLEER. V shed 0 bases and J shed 0 bases, with 21 bases lying between them. CDR3 length equals 20 residues. The DNA of the CDR3 is TGCGCCAGCAGCCAAGATTATCTCGTCGGACGGGCCGACTCCTACAATGAGCAGTTCTTC. Protein product: CASSQDYLVGRADSYNEQFF.

This clonotype appeared many times. The J gene is TRBJ1-6, the V gene TRBV7-2; TRBD1 is a possible D gene (5 bases). This CDR3 contains 13 residues. Germline V gene lookup returns CDR1 SGHTA and CDR2 FQGNSA. Deletions cut 4 bases from V and 8 bases from J, with 9 bases between. The CDR3 here is CASSSVTDSPLHF. In DNA form, the CDR3 reads TGTGCCAGCAGCTCGGTGACAGATTCACCCCTCCACTTT.

J is TRBJ1-5 and V is TRBV12-3 or TRBV12-4, with TRBD1 matching 8 bases. V lost 1 base and J lost 5; bases outside the gene matches: 1. This CDR3 has 14 amino acids. CDR3 sequence reads: CASSLGQGYQPQHF. For the CDR3, the DNA is TGTGCCAGCAGTTTAGGACAGGGGTATCAGCCCCAGCATTTT.

This clonotype was detected only a few times. The chain joins TRBV7-6 to TRBJ1-1; D perhaps matches TRBD1 (6 bases). Germline V gene sequence: CDR1 SGHVS, CDR2 FNYEAQ. The CDR3 loop spans 17 amino acids. V was pared by 1 base and J by 3 bases, with 18 bases between. This CDR3 reads CASSLVPGAGVDTEAFF. In DNA, the CDR3 is TGTGCCAGCAGCTTAGTTCCGGGGGCAGGGGTGGACACTGAAGCTTTCTTT. Complete variable domain (other parts from reference TRBV7-6 and TRBJ1-1): GAGVSQSPRYKVTKRGQDVALRCDPISGHVSLYWYRQALGQGPEFLTYFNYEAQQDKSGLPNDRFSAERPEGSISTLTIQRTEQRDSAMYRCASSLVPGAGVDTEAFFGQGTRLTVV.

There are many counts of this clonotype. This chain links TRBV7-3 with TRBJ1-6; maybe TRBD1 (5 bases). This CDR3 is 15 amino acids long. Germline assignment: CDR1 SGHTA and CDR2 FQGTGA. Trimming took 5 bases from V and 8 from J, leaving 16 bases between them. CDR3 amino acids: CASSTLGGMDSPLHF. The CDR3 DNA reads as TGTGCCAGCAGCACCTTGGGGGGAATGGATTCACCCCTCCACTTT.

Many counts were recorded for this clonotype. The chain employs TRBV30 and TRBJ2-3, with D perhaps given as TRBD1 or TRBD2 (5 bases each). Germline V gives CDR1 GTSNPN, CDR2 SVGIG (reference sequence). The V gene lost 5 bases and the J gene lost 2 bases, with 14 bases spanning the gap. CDR3 length: 14 amino acids. This chain's CDR3 is CAWERDGYTDTQYF. CDR3 DNA sequence: TGTGCCTGGGAACGGGACGGCTACACAGATACGCAGTATTTT.

Only a few counts were recorded for this clonotype. The genes are TRBV29-1 and TRBJ2-7; 9 nucleotides match TRBD1. Looked up from germline, CDR1 is SQVTM and CDR2 is ANQGSEA. V lost 4 bases to trimming and J lost 5 bases; unmatched junction nucleotides: 6. The CDR3 is 13 amino acids. DNA of the CDR3: TGCAGCGTTGGGGGACAGGGTAACCACGAGCAGTACTTC. It translates to CSVGGQGNHEQYF.

The rearrangement joins TRBV4-1 to TRBJ1-2; no clear D. Per the germline V gene, CDR1 is MGHRA and CDR2 is YSYEKL. V dropped 2 bases and J dropped 1 base, with 5 bases sitting between them. CDR3 length equals 13 residues. CDR3 sequence (DNA): TGCGCCAGCAGCCAACGGAGTAACTATGGCTACACCTTC. As protein: CASSQRSNYGYTF.

The J gene is TRBJ1-1, the V gene TRBV4-1; possible D gene TRBD1, 6 bases. From germline, CDR1 is MGHRA and CDR2 YSYEKL. The CDR3 sequence is 16 residues long. Trimming removed 4 bases from V and 6 bases from J, with 21 bases in between. The CDR3 bases are TGCGCCAGCAGCCCACCTTCGGGGGGCCTTGGCTCTGAAGCTTTCTTT. It codes for CASSPPSGGLGSEAFF.

This clonotype was detected only a few times. The chain employs TRBV7-6 and TRBJ2-4; D is unresolved. Germline loops: CDR1 SGHVS, CDR2 FNYEAQ. The CDR3 is 13 residues long. V lost 0 bases and J lost 6, with 6 bases in between. The CDR3 is CASSLADGNIQYF. In nucleotides, the CDR3 is TGTGCCAGCAGCTTAGCGGACGGAAACATTCAGTACTTC.

At least ten counts were recorded for this clonotype. The rearrangement links TRBV12-3 or TRBV12-4 to TRBJ2-2, with D possibly TRBD1 on 6 matching bases. The CDR3 is made up of 15 amino acids. V dropped 9 bases and J dropped 7 bases, with 21 bases sitting between them. In nucleotides, the CDR3 is TGTGCCAGTAGGGTGGGCCAGGGGAAAGTCGGGGAGCTGTTTTTT. Translated: CASRVGQGKVGELFF.

This clonotype was recorded at least ten times. The chain uses TRBV2 and TRBJ1-1, with D uncertain. CDR1 is SNHLY, CDR2 FYNNEI, per germline. The CDR3 contains 12 residues. V was shortened by 6 bases and J by 8 bases, with 13 bases between the two germline ends. In DNA, the CDR3 is TGTGCCAGCAGCTGGATGGCAGAGGAAGCTTTCTTT. Translation gives CASSWMAEEAFF.

As DNA, the CDR3 is TGTGCCAGCAGCTCAAACAGGGGCGGACGCGGAAAACTGTTTTTT. This encodes CASSSNRGGRGKLFF. J is TRBJ1-4 and V is TRBV11-2; TRBD1 matches 7 bases. Germline V gene lookup returns CDR1 SGHAT and CDR2 FQNNGV. The CDR3 has 15 amino acids. The ends lost 4 bases at V and 10 bases at J; junction bases unmatched: 12.

This clonotype has ten or more counts. The junction differs from germline at one of its ends, possibly a read error. Here the CDR3 DNA reads TGTGCCATCCAAAGCGGGGGGTTGTCTTTTTTT. Protein: CAIQSGGLSFF. This chain links TRBV10-3 with TRBJ2-3, with TRBD2 matching 9 bases. This CDR3 contains 11 residues. Germline V gene lookup returns CDR1 ENHRY and CDR2 SYGVKD.

V gene TRBV4-2 combines with J gene TRBJ2-3; 12 bases are shared with TRBD2. Germline CDR1 LGHNA, CDR2 YNFKEQ. The CDR3 consists of 15 residues. Trimming removed 6 bases from V and 3 bases from J; junction bases left unmatched: 4. DNA of the CDR3: TGTGCCAGCAGTGCTAGCGGGGGGGCGACAGATACGCAGTATTTT. Its translation: CASSASGGATDTQYF.

The chain carries TRBV24-1 and TRBJ2-2, with 7 bases that match TRBD2. The CDR3 contains 16 residues. V shed 5 bases, J shed 0 bases, and the junction held 5 bases outside the gene matches. The germline CDR1 and CDR2 sequences are KGHDR and SFDVKD. The CDR3 here is CATSALTSTNTGELFF. The DNA of the CDR3 is TGTGCCACCAGTGCCTTGACTAGCACGAACACCGGGGAGCTGTTTTTT.

The chain carries TRBV5-4 and TRBJ2-3, with D perhaps being TRBD1 or TRBD2 (5 bases each). Between the trimmed V and J ends, which lost 2 bases and 2 bases, there was a span of 15 bases. Germline CDR1 reads SGHNT; CDR2 reads YYREEE (reference sequence). The CDR3 spans 16 residues. CDR3 sequence reads: CASSLDRDGYTDTQYF. CDR3 nucleotide sequence: TGTGCCAGCAGCTTAGACCGGGACGGATACACAGATACGCAGTATTTT.

V is TRBV6-1 and J is TRBJ1-1; D is ambiguous. Germline V lookup: CDR1 MNHNS, CDR2 SASEGT. Trimming shortened V by 1 base and J by 1 base, and 1 base separated the two germline ends. The CDR3 has 12 residues. The CDR3 loop reads CASSEGNTEAFF. CDR3 sequence (DNA): TGTGCCAGCAGTGAAGGGAACACTGAAGCTTTCTTT.

This clonotype has only a few counts. The V call is TRBV29-1, the J call TRBJ2-5, with unresolved D. Germline V gene lookup returns CDR1 SQVTM and CDR2 ANQGSEA. The V and J ends lost 1 base and 5 bases respectively, with 11 bases between them. CDR3 size: 13 residues. The CDR3 nucleotides read TGCAGCGTTGAAGTGAGCTCATGGGAGACCCAGTACTTC. Translation gives CSVEVSSWETQYF. Supplemented by reference TRBV29-1 and TRBJ2-5, the full variable domain reads SAVISQKPSRDICQRGTSLTIQCQVDSQVTMMFWYRQQPGQSLTLIATANQGSEATYESGFVIDKFPISRPNLTFSTLTVSNMSPEDSSIYLCSVEVSSWETQYFGPGTRLLVL.

Ten or more counts support this clonotype. The V gene is TRBV12-3 or TRBV12-4, the J gene TRBJ1-4, with D unresolved. V was shortened by 7 bases and J by 4 bases, with 25 bases between the two germline ends. The CDR3 is 18 residues long. CDR3 residues: CASTPLYGVGRRNEKLFF. The CDR3 DNA reads as TGTGCCAGCACCCCCTTGTATGGTGTCGGGAGACGTAATGAAAAACTGTTTTTT.

In its sample, this clonotype was seen many times. This rearrangement joins TRBV28 to TRBJ2-3; 8 positions match TRBD1. With 4 bases clipped from V and 4 bases from J, the junction kept 4 bases outside the gene matches. CDR3 length: 14 residues. Germline V lookup: CDR1 MDHEN, CDR2 SYDVKM. The CDR3 DNA sequence: TGTGCCAGCAGTTCCGGACAGGGCCCAGATACGCAGTATTTT. Protein sequence: CASSSGQGPDTQYF.

As for this clonotype: Since a much larger clone is just one base distant, this may be a read error. V gene TRBV6-2 or TRBV6-3 combines with J gene TRBJ2-7, with D maybe TRBD2 (7 bases). Germline assignment: CDR1 MNHEY and CDR2 SVGEGT. V lost 6 bases and J 2 bases, leaving 17 bases between the germline ends. The CDR3 has 15 amino acids. The CDR3 is CASRYPGRGTYEQYF. CDR3 coding DNA: TGTGCCAGCAGATACCCGGGGAGGGGGACCTACGAGCAGTACTTC.

At least ten counts were recorded for this clonotype. The chain recombines TRBV4-1 with TRBJ2-2; D possibly corresponds to TRBD2 (7 bases). CDR1 is MGHRA, CDR2 YSYEKL, per germline. Deletions cut 3 bases from V and 4 bases from J, with 15 bases between. This CDR3 has 16 residues. The CDR3 sequence is CASSQGRGGPTGELFF. In DNA, the CDR3 is TGCGCCAGCAGCCAGGGTAGGGGGGGGCCCACCGGGGAGCTGTTTTTT.

This clonotype was seen only a few times. An end of the junction differs from the germline gene, which may be a read error. This chain links TRBV5-8 with TRBJ1-3; D is possibly TRBD1 (6 bases). Germline loops: CDR1 SGHTS, CDR2 YDEGEE. The CDR3 consists of 15 residues. The CDR3 loop reads CASSLDGTPGYTIYF. Written as DNA, the CDR3 is TGTGCCAGCAGCTTGGACGGGACACCTGGATACACCATATATTTT.

This clonotype appeared many times. The chain employs TRBV7-2 and TRBJ1-6, with TRBD1 as a possible D gene (5 bases). The length of the CDR3 is 17 residues. The V gene's germline CDR1 is SGHTA and CDR2 FQGNSA. The germline V and J ends were trimmed by 3 bases and 0 bases, with 12 bases remaining between them. The CDR3 coding sequence is TGTGCCAGCAGCTTGGGGGGGACGGCCTCCTATAATTCACCCCTCCACTTT. It translates to CASSLGGTASYNSPLHF. The entire variable domain, with the rest obtained from reference TRBV7-2 and TRBJ1-6, is as follows: GAGVSQSPSNKVTEKGKDVELRCDPISGHTALYWYRQSLGQGLEFLIYFQGNSAPDKSGLPSDRFSAERTGGSVSTLTIQRTQQEDSAVYLCASSLGGTASYNSPLHFGNGTRLTVT.

This chain links TRBV20-1 with TRBJ1-2; D remains ambiguous. The CDR3 covers 12 residues. Trimming shortened V by 3 bases and J by 4 bases, and 9 bases separated the two germline ends. The germline CDR1 and CDR2 sequences are DFQATT and SNEGSKA (reference sequence). The CDR3 here is CSARVSGYGYTF. DNA for the CDR3: TGCAGTGCTAGGGTGTCAGGCTATGGCTACACCTTC.

This clonotype showed up many times. V and J are TRBV27 and TRBJ2-7; TRBD2 matches 8 bases. Germline-derived CDR1 and CDR2 are MNHEY and SMNVEV (reference sequence). This CDR3 spans 17 amino acids. After removal of 1 base from V and 6 bases from J, the junction contained 14 bases not matched to a gene. CDR3: CASSLYGFGGASAEQYF. The CDR3, as DNA: TGTGCCAGCAGTTTATACGGATTCGGGGGGGCCTCCGCCGAGCAGTACTTC.

This clonotype has ten or more counts. This sequence joins TRBV6-4 and TRBJ1-2; possible D gene TRBD1, 5 bases. The CDR3 runs 13 residues. Germline V gene sequence: CDR1 MRHNA, CDR2 SNTAGT. The ends were cut back, 5 bases at V and 6 bases at J, with 13 bases in the middle. The CDR3, as DNA: TGTGCCAGCAGTTTTGGTCCGGGGGATGGCTACACCTTC. Its translation: CASSFGPGDGYTF.

This clonotype was observed at least ten times. V and J are TRBV12-3 or TRBV12-4 and TRBJ2-1; TRBD2 might be the D (6 bases). This CDR3 has 14 residues. Between the trimmed V and J ends, which lost 1 base and 9 bases, there was a span of 13 bases. CDR3 nucleotides: TGTGCCAGCAGTTTAGGTCAGCTGGGGGGTGAGCAGTTCTTC. This translates into CASSLGQLGGEQFF.